These T cell receptor beta chains were read from a single sample in a study of Graves' ophthalmopathy and Graves' hyperthyroidism. TCRdb analysed the multiplex PCR reads with MiXCR anew, one entry per CDR3 protein. The sample lists over a million distinct CDR3 sequences, about 38% occurring once. The sequencing sample was made of peripheral blood or thyroid tissue (not recorded which). These receptors originate from an adult man with Graves' hyperthyroidism. CDR3s include the opening cysteine and the closing phenylalanine or tryptophan. A D gene is named only where the DNA matches it firmly.

J gene: TRBJ1-3; CDR3 length: 14; D gene: -; V gene: TRBV4-3; CDR3 protein: CASSQALPGGTIYF
J gene: TRBJ1-4; CDR3 length: 15; D gene: -; V gene: TRBV5-5; CDR3 protein: CASSYRQATNEKLFF
J gene: TRBJ2-7; CDR3 length: 15; D gene: -; V gene: TRBV11-1; CDR3 protein: CASSLVSVRTYEQYF
J gene: TRBJ1-5; CDR3 length: 11; D gene: -; V gene: TRBV10-3; CDR3 protein: CAIWGGGPQHF
J gene: TRBJ2-5; CDR3 length: 15; D gene: -; V gene: TRBV25-1; CDR3 protein: CASSYSRDIQETQYF
J gene: TRBJ2-7; CDR3 length: 14; D gene: -; V gene: TRBV7-9; CDR3 protein: CASSPVLSPYEQYF
J gene: TRBJ1-1; CDR3 length: 14; D gene: -; V gene: TRBV20-1; CDR3 protein: CSARRAQSYTEAFF
J gene: TRBJ2-5; CDR3 length: 15; D gene: -; V gene: TRBV29-1; CDR3 protein: CSVEEGQGWGETQYF
J gene: TRBJ2-5; CDR3 length: 15; D gene: -; V gene: TRBV6-2/TRBV6-3; CDR3 protein: CASSYQRTRQETQYF
J gene: TRBJ1-2; CDR3 length: 12; D gene: -; V gene: TRBV29-1; CDR3 protein: CSVEVGQYGYTF
J gene: TRBJ2-5; CDR3 length: 15; D gene: -; V gene: TRBV25-1; CDR3 protein: CASSDLQDREETQYF
J gene: TRBJ1-1; CDR3 length: 16; D gene: -; V gene: TRBV25-1; CDR3 protein: CASSDLTVRTNTEAFF